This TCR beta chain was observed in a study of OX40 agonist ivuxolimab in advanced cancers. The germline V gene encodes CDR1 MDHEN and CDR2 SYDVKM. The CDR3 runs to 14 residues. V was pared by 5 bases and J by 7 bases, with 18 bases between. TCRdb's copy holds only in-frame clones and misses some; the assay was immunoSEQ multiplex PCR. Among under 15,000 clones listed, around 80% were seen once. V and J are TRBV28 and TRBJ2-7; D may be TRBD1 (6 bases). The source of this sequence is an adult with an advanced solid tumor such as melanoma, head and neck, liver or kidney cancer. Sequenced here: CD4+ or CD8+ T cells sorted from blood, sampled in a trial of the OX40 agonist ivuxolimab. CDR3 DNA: TGTGCCAGCAGTCCGGACAGTTCCCTACGTGAGCAGTACTTC. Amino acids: CASSPDSSLREQYF.